The TCR beta chain under discussion was sequenced for a study of shared T cell receptors in the human thymus. Germline CDR1 and CDR2: MNHEY and SMNVEV (reference sequence). Between the trimmed V and J ends, which lost 7 bases and 3 bases, there was a span of 15 bases. The CDR3 is 14 residues long. Here immunoSEQ multiplex PCR was the method, and the copy in TCRdb shows in-frame clones only, minus some. The top ten hold about 0.0094% of the sample, which has about 660,000 clones, about 90% seen once. These data were also reused for a study on human thymus T cells.

V is TRBV27 and J is TRBJ1-1; D unclear. The sequenced material came from thymocytes. This TCR derives from a boy in the first two years of life with a congenital heart defect. CDR3 residues: CASINSTDYTEAFF. The CDR3 region has the DNA TGTGCCAGCATCAACTCGACGGACTACACTGAAGCTTTCTTT.